The 24 T cell receptor beta chains below were found in one sample sequenced in a study of early T cells in non-severe SARS-CoV-2 infection. TCRdb re-called the 5' RACE reads with MiXCR, one entry per CDR3 protein. The sample includes approximately 64,000 distinct CDR3 sequences, around 4.6% seen only once; the top ten take roughly 5%. Input material: whole blood. The source is an adult who was a healthcare worker with PCR-confirmed SARS-CoV-2 infection or an uninfected control (not recorded which).

Ten or more counts support this clonotype. CDR3 loop: CASSPAGTSGNTIYF. The CDR3 nucleotides are TGCGCCAGCAGCCCGGCAGGGACCTCTGGAAACACCATATATTTT. The chain is built from TRBV5-1 and TRBJ1-3; possibly TRBD1 for D (5 bases). V was cut by 4 bases and J by 0 bases, with 11 bases left in between. Germline V gene data show CDR1 as SGHRS and CDR2 as YFSETQ. The CDR3 totals 15 residues.

This clonotype was observed many times. The rearrangement joins TRBV5-1 to TRBJ2-1, with D perhaps TRBD1 or TRBD2 (5 bases each). This CDR3 has 15 amino acids. V was pared by 0 bases and J by 6 bases, with 13 bases between. CDR1 is SGHRS and CDR2 is YFSETQ in the germline V gene. The CDR3 protein is CASSLARGPSNEQFF. CDR3 sequence (DNA): TGCGCCAGCAGCTTGGCTCGGGGACCCAGCAATGAGCAGTTCTTC.

The table lists this clonotype with many counts. This chain connects TRBV5-1 to TRBJ2-3; 11 bases map to TRBD2. The length of the CDR3 is 16 residues. From germline, CDR1 is SGHRS and CDR2 YFSETQ. Trimming cost V 4 bases and J 2 bases; bases outside gene matches: 6. This chain's CDR3 is CASSPGLAVHTDTQYF. The CDR3 region has the DNA TGCGCCAGCAGCCCGGGACTAGCGGTCCACACAGATACGCAGTATTTT.

This clonotype turned up a few times. The rearrangement links TRBV20-1 to TRBJ2-3, with TRBD2 matching 16 bases. The CDR3 is made up of 15 amino acids. J was trimmed by 3 bases and V by 7 bases; bases with no gene match: 4. CDR1 and CDR2 (germline): DFQATT, SNEGSKA (reference sequence). CDR3 residues: CSVPGLAGGTDTQYF. CDR3 nucleotide sequence: TGCAGTGTCCCGGGACTAGCGGGAGGGACAGATACGCAGTATTTT.

This clonotype has at least ten counts. J is TRBJ2-1 and V is TRBV14; D is unclear. Trimming took off 6 bases at V and 0 bases at J, with 6 bases between the two ends. CDR3 size: 13 residues. Germline CDR1 is SGHDN and CDR2 is FVKESK. CDR3 protein: CASRPSSYNEQFF. CDR3 nucleotides: TGTGCCAGCAGACCTAGCTCCTACAATGAGCAGTTCTTC.

The sample holds many counts of this clonotype. The CDR3: CAWSAGAGNTIYF. The CDR3 coding sequence is TGTGCCTGGAGTGCAGGGGCTGGAAACACCATATATTTT. This sequence joins TRBV30 and TRBJ1-3; TRBD1 might be the D (6 bases). The CDR3 is 13 amino acids. Germline V gene sequence: CDR1 GTSNPN, CDR2 SVGIG (reference sequence). Trimming removed 1 base from V and 2 bases from J, with 6 bases in between.

This clonotype was seen a handful of times. This chain connects TRBV3-1 to TRBJ2-3; D is unresolved. Trimming left V 2 bases short and J 4 bases short, with 10 bases between. Germline V gene data show CDR1 as LGHDT and CDR2 as YNNKEL (reference sequence). The CDR3 length is 14 residues. CDR3 in DNA: TGTGCCAGCAGCCAATTTTCCGCAGCAGATACGCAGTATTTT. As protein: CASSQFSAADTQYF.

This clonotype has more than one count but fewer than ten. The J gene is TRBJ1-2, the V gene TRBV2; no reliable D call. Germline CDR1 is SNHLY and CDR2 is FYNNEI. Trimming left V 5 bases short and J 4 bases short, with 11 bases between. The CDR3 contains 13 residues. CDR3 nucleotides: TGTGCCAGCAGTCCCTCGGAGCTCTATGGCTACACCTTC. Protein: CASSPSELYGYTF.

This clonotype was counted many times. This chain uses TRBV29-1 with TRBJ2-5, with 7 bases lining up with TRBD2. The CDR3 covers 15 residues. Germline V gene sequence: CDR1 SQVTM, CDR2 ANQGSEA. V trimming: 1 base; J trimming: 4 bases; junction bases outside the gene matches: 9. Here the CDR3 DNA reads TGCAGCGTTGAAGGCTCGACTAGCTACACAGAGACCCAGTACTTC. It encodes CSVEGSTSYTETQYF.

This sequence joins TRBV7-6 and TRBJ2-2, with a possible D match to TRBD2 (6 bases). The CDR3 has 15 amino acids. V dropped 5 bases and J dropped 7 bases, with 17 bases sitting between them. CDR1 and CDR2 (germline): SGHVS, FNYEAQ. The CDR3 DNA sequence: TGTGCCAGCAGCGACAAGGCGGGGCAGGACGGGGAGCTGTTTTTT. This translates into CASSDKAGQDGELFF.

There are many counts of this clonotype. This sequence joins TRBV5-1 and TRBJ1-3, with D perhaps matching TRBD1 (5 bases). Trimming cost V 1 base and J 8 bases, with 10 bases left between them. The germline V gene encodes CDR1 SGHRS and CDR2 YFSETQ. The CDR3 has 13 residues. The CDR3 reads CASSLNRGYTIYF. The CDR3 DNA sequence: TGCGCCAGCAGCTTGAATCGGGGGTACACCATATATTTT.

This clonotype came up many times. The chain employs TRBV10-2 and TRBJ2-7, with TRBD1 matching 9 bases. The V gene's germline CDR1 is WSHSY and CDR2 SAAADI. The V and J ends lost 2 bases and 5 bases, in that order; junction bases with no gene match: 4. The CDR3 totals 14 residues. CDR3 in DNA: TGCGCCAGCAGTGAGCCGACAGGGGGAAACGAGCAGTACTTC. It yields the protein CASSEPTGGNEQYF.

This clonotype occurred many times. The chain combines TRBV5-5 with TRBJ2-1; possible D gene TRBD1, 5 bases. V was pared by 4 bases and J by 0 bases, with 11 bases between. The V gene's germline CDR1 is SGHKS and CDR2 YYEKEE (reference sequence). The CDR3 covers 15 residues. The CDR3 loop reads CASSPWGDSYNEQFF. CDR3 sequence (DNA): TGTGCCAGCAGCCCATGGGGCGACTCCTACAATGAGCAGTTCTTC.

This clonotype appeared a few times. This sequence joins TRBV5-6 and TRBJ2-2, with 7 bases fitting TRBD1. The germline gives CDR1 SGHDT, CDR2 YYEEEE. The V gene end was trimmed by 1 base and the J gene end by 3 bases; junction bases not matched to a gene: 6. The CDR3 consists of 16 residues. The CDR3 DNA sequence: TGTGCCAGCAGCTTGTATAGGGGGACAGACACCGGGGAGCTGTTTTTT. Its protein product is CASSLYRGTDTGELFF.

This clonotype was seen at least ten times. This chain joins TRBV28 and TRBJ1-2, with TRBD1 identical over 7 bases. The germline gives CDR1 MDHEN, CDR2 SYDVKM. This CDR3 contains 13 residues. With 6 bases clipped from V and 4 bases from J, the junction kept 5 bases outside the gene matches. CDR3 sequence: CASSTTGTYGYTF. Written as DNA, the CDR3 is TGTGCCAGCAGCACGACAGGGACCTATGGCTACACCTTC.

A few counts support this clonotype. V gene TRBV2 combines with J gene TRBJ2-7; 10 nucleotides align to TRBD2. The V gene end was trimmed by 6 bases and the J gene end by 4 bases; junction bases not matched to a gene: 9. CDR3 size: 15 residues. Germline V lookup: CDR1 SNHLY, CDR2 FYNNEI. The CDR3, as DNA: TGTGCCAGCAGGACCGGGCTAGCGGGAGTGTACGAGCAGTACTTC. It specifies CASRTGLAGVYEQYF.

The chain couples TRBV7-6 to TRBJ2-7; weak D call: TRBD2 (6 bases). Germline V gene data show CDR1 as SGHVS and CDR2 as FNYEAQ. V dropped 1 base and J dropped 1 base, with 8 bases sitting between them. The CDR3 runs to 14 residues. CDR3 DNA: TGTGCCAGCAGCTTAGGGGAGGATTCCTACGAGCAGTACTTC. As protein: CASSLGEDSYEQYF.

This clonotype has ten or more counts. The chain has TRBV4-3 and TRBJ1-1; tentative D call: TRBD1 (5 bases). V gave up 0 bases and J gave up 4 bases, with 9 bases separating them. The CDR3 length is 14 residues. CDR1 and CDR2 (germline): LGHNA, YSLEER. The CDR3 nucleotides are TGCGCCAGCAGCCAAGAGAGAGGGGTCACTGAAGCTTTCTTT. Translating it yields CASSQERGVTEAFF.

V is TRBV12-3 or TRBV12-4 and J is TRBJ2-7, with 10 positions matching TRBD2. The CDR3 runs to 14 residues. With 2 bases clipped from V and 4 bases from J, the junction kept 2 bases outside the gene matches. The DNA for the CDR3 is TGTGCCAGCAGTTTACTAGCGGGAGATTACGAGCAGTACTTC. Protein: CASSLLAGDYEQYF.

The V gene is TRBV6-1, the J gene TRBJ2-7, with 7 bases identical to TRBD1. Per germline, CDR1 MNHNS and CDR2 SASEGT. CDR3 length: 13 residues. The J segment lost 0 bases and the V segment lost 5 bases, leaving 1 base of the junction unmatched. The CDR3 DNA reads TGTGCCAGCAGTTGGGACAGCTCCTACGAGCAGTACTTC. Amino acid sequence: CASSWDSSYEQYF.

The chain combines TRBV10-3 with TRBJ2-3, with D maybe TRBD1 (5 bases). Between the trimmed V and J ends, which lost 10 bases and 0 bases, there was a span of 11 bases. CDR3 size: 13 residues. In germline, CDR1 is ENHRY, CDR2 SYGVKD. The CDR3 loop reads CATQGTSTDTQYF. The CDR3, as DNA: TGTGCCACCCAGGGAACTAGCACAGATACGCAGTATTTT.

In its sample, this clonotype was seen many times. The V call is TRBV12-3 or TRBV12-4, the J call TRBJ2-3; 11 nucleotides agree with TRBD2. There are 15 residues in the CDR3. The J segment lost 6 bases and the V segment lost 6 bases, leaving 8 bases of the junction unmatched. The CDR3 sequence is CASSPNSGGVDTQYF. DNA of the CDR3: TGTGCCAGCAGCCCAAATAGCGGGGGGGTGGATACGCAGTATTTT.

This clonotype was counted ten times or more. V usage is TRBV7-9 and J usage is TRBJ2-7; 14 nucleotides agree with TRBD2. Germline CDR1 and CDR2: SEHNR and FQNEAQ (reference sequence). The ends lost 3 bases at V and 1 base at J; junction bases unmatched: 5. The CDR3 is made up of 17 amino acids. CDR3 region: CASSLVRTSGGSYEQYF. DNA of the CDR3: TGTGCCAGCAGCTTGGTCCGGACTAGCGGGGGGTCCTACGAGCAGTACTTC.

This clonotype was detected many times. The chain has TRBV5-1 and TRBJ2-5; D might be TRBD1 or TRBD2, each matching 5 bases. Looked up from germline, CDR1 is SGHRS and CDR2 is YFSETQ. The CDR3 covers 16 residues. Trimming removed 4 bases at V and 4 bases at J, with 20 bases between. The CDR3 DNA is TGCGCCAGCAGCCCTCAAGGGACCCCCGAGGGAGAGACCCAGTACTTC. It translates to CASSPQGTPEGETQYF. Supplemented by reference TRBV5-1 and TRBJ2-5, the full variable domain reads KAGVTQTPRYLIKTRGQQVTLSCSPISGHRSVSWYQQTPGQGLQFLFEYFSETQRNKGNFPGRFSGRQFSNSRSEMNVSTLELGDSALYLCASSPQGTPEGETQYFGPGTRLLVL.